One and the same sample provided the 29 T cell receptor beta chains below, sequenced in a study of regulatory T cells in long-lasting Graves disease (dated by TCRdb to about 2021). The time point label, as the study defines it: persistent/refractory GD, antithyroid drugs over 5 years with positive TRAb. RNA was extracted from PBMCs in TRIzol for both TCR sequencing and RNA sequencing. Library creation used multiplex PCR. The instrument given in TCRdb is Illumina HiSeq 4000. TCR beta libraries were built with iRepertoire HTBI primers and Arm-PCR amplification of CDR3 regions. The public reads were reanalyzed by TCRdb: fastp trimming at Q25, MiXCR alignment, in-frame beta chains only. Here each entry gathers all rows of one CDR3 protein and keeps the most common genes and DNA. The sample table records about 290,000 distinct CDR3 sequences; around a fifth of these occur just once. More than 50% of the sample goes to the ten largest clones.

The sequenced sample was peripheral blood mononuclear cells (PBMCs), obtained when the disease was refractory, from a patient treated with antithyroid drugs. These receptors all stem from a female donor with Graves disease.

The DNA for the CDR3 is TGTGCCAGCAGCTTAGTAGCGGGGCCTACCGCGACCCAGTACTTC. Encoded protein: CASSLVAGPTATQYF. The gene calls are TRBV7-9 and TRBJ2-5; 8 nucleotides match TRBD2. V lost 1 base and J lost 7; bases outside the gene matches: 8. This CDR3 comprises 15 residues. CDR1 and CDR2 from the germline V gene are SEHNR and FQNEAQ (reference sequence). Supplemented by reference TRBV7-9 and TRBJ2-5, the full variable domain reads DTGVSQNPRHKITKRGQNVTFRCDPISEHNRLYWYRQTLGQGPEFLTYFQNEAQLEKSRLLSDRFSAERPKGSFSTLEIQRTEQGDSAMYLCASSLVAGPTATQYFGPGTRLLVL.

The sample holds many counts of this clonotype. The chain is built from TRBV7-2 and TRBJ2-7; D possibly matches TRBD1 or TRBD2 (5 bases each). The CDR3 totals 12 residues. CDR1 and CDR2 from the germline V gene are SGHTA and FQGNSA. V lost 3 bases and J lost 5, with 8 bases in between. Written as DNA, the CDR3 is TGTGCCAGCAGCTTCAGGGAGCACGAGCAGTACTTC. As protein: CASSFREHEQYF. The full variable domain, its missing parts supplied by reference TRBV7-2 and TRBJ2-7, is GAGVSQSPSNKVTEKGKDVELRCDPISGHTALYWYRQSLGQGLEFLIYFQGNSAPDKSGLPSDRFSAERTGGSVSTLTIQRTQQEDSAVYLCASSFREHEQYFGPGTRLTVT.

The V gene is TRBV20-1, the J gene TRBJ2-7; no firm D call. The CDR3 is made up of 14 amino acids. Looked up from germline, CDR1 is DFQATT and CDR2 is SNEGSKA (reference sequence). Between the trimmed V and J ends, which lost 6 bases and 0 bases, there was a span of 15 bases. This CDR3 reads CSALPTRSSYEQYF. CDR3 nucleotides: TGCAGTGCCCTTCCGACCCGAAGCTCCTACGAGCAGTACTTC.

The chain couples TRBV7-6 to TRBJ2-7; 11 bases match TRBD2. The CDR3 loop spans 13 amino acids. J was trimmed by 5 bases and V by 5 bases; bases with no gene match: 2. CDR1 and CDR2 (germline): SGHVS, FNYEAQ. The CDR3 spells CASSTSGSNEQYF. Here the CDR3 DNA reads TGTGCCAGCAGCACTAGCGGGAGCAACGAGCAGTACTTC.

This clonotype has ten or more counts. The chain is built from TRBV7-2 and TRBJ2-5; the match to TRBD1 covers 7 bases. The J segment lost 2 bases and the V segment lost 6 bases, leaving 9 bases of the junction unmatched. In germline, CDR1 is SGHTA, CDR2 FQGNSA. The CDR3 runs to 15 residues. CDR3 region: CASRRTTGVQETQYF. The DNA of the CDR3 is TGTGCCAGCAGGCGTACCACAGGGGTACAAGAGACCCAGTACTTC. The whole variable domain, remainder taken from reference TRBV7-2 and TRBJ2-5, is GAGVSQSPSNKVTEKGKDVELRCDPISGHTALYWYRQSLGQGLEFLIYFQGNSAPDKSGLPSDRFSAERTGGSVSTLTIQRTQQEDSAVYLCASRRTTGVQETQYFGPGTRLLVL.

The chain joins TRBV19 to TRBJ2-6; 8 nucleotides align to TRBD1. Trimming at V came to 10 bases and at J to 0 bases, leaving 5 bases not matched to a gene. This CDR3 contains 15 residues. CDR1 and CDR2 from the germline V gene are LNHDA and SQIVND (reference sequence). CDR3 bases: TGTGCCACCAGGGGGCCTCCCTCTGGGGCCAACGTCCTGACTTTC. Encoded protein: CATRGPPSGANVLTF.

The table lists this clonotype with a few counts. J is TRBJ2-7 and V is TRBV10-3, with a possible D match to TRBD1 (6 bases). The CDR3 is 13 residues long. CDR1 and CDR2 (germline): ENHRY, SYGVKD. The germline V and J ends were trimmed by 4 bases and 0 bases, with 7 bases remaining between them. CDR3 protein: CAISGTDSYEQYF. The CDR3 coding sequence is TGTGCCATCAGTGGGACAGACTCCTACGAGCAGTACTTC.

This clonotype was counted many times. The chain couples TRBV9 to TRBJ2-6, with 12 positions matching TRBD1. The CDR3 extends over 20 amino acids. V was pared by 4 bases and J by 0 bases, with 11 bases of the junction left unmatched. The germline V gene has CDR1 SGDLS and CDR2 YYNGEE. The CDR3 nucleotides are TGTGCCAGCAGCCCCACCGGGACAGGGGGCCTTAGCTCTGGGGCCAACGTCCTGACTTTC. The encoded protein is CASSPTGTGGLSSGANVLTF.

This clonotype was recorded a few times. This rearrangement joins TRBV18 to TRBJ2-7; D perhaps matches TRBD1 (6 bases). Looked up from germline, CDR1 is KGHSH and CDR2 is LQKENI. The V end lost 6 bases, the J end lost 4 bases, and 16 bases lay between the germline ends. The length of the CDR3 is 14 residues. CDR3 DNA: TGTGCCAGCTCGTCCCACAGGGAGAGTTACGAGCAGTACTTC. Protein product: CASSSHRESYEQYF. The variable domain in full, with the rest retrieved from reference TRBV18 and TRBJ2-7, is NAGVMQNPRHLVRRRGQEARLRCSPMKGHSHVYWYRQLPEEGLKFMVYLQKENIIDESGMPKERFSAEFPKEGPSILRIQQVVRGDSAAYFCASSSHRESYEQYFGPGTRLTVT.

This clonotype was counted at least ten times. The chain combines TRBV6-5 with TRBJ1-5; D is unclear. This CDR3 spans 15 amino acids. The ends were cut back, 3 bases at V and 0 bases at J, with 9 bases in the middle. CDR1 MNHEY and CDR2 SVGAGI come from the germline V gene. In DNA form, the CDR3 reads TGTGCCAGCAGTTATCTGTCGGATAGCAATCAGCCCCAGCATTTT. Amino acids: CASSYLSDSNQPQHF.

The chain carries TRBV19 and TRBJ2-1; D unclear. Trimming stripped 0 bases from V and 5 bases from J, with 5 bases between. The CDR3 is made up of 13 amino acids. Germline V gene lookup returns CDR1 LNHDA and CDR2 SQIVND (reference sequence). CDR3 sequence reads: CASSIDGHNEQFF. The DNA for the CDR3 is TGTGCCAGTAGTATAGATGGTCACAATGAGCAGTTCTTC.

Concerning this clonotype: The CDR3 ends on some other residue instead of the conserved phenylalanine or tryptophan, so this is likely a read error. This rearrangement joins TRBV3-1 to TRBJ2-5, with D possibly matching TRBD1 (6 bases). This CDR3 region has 14 residues. Trimming removed 1 base at V and 7 bases at J, with 13 bases between. Germline V gene lookup returns CDR1 LGHDT and CDR2 YNNKEL (reference sequence). CDR3 nucleotide sequence: TGTGCCAGCAGCCAAGGTCGGGACACCGGGACCCAGTACCTC. Translation: CASSQGRDTGTQYL.

In its sample, this clonotype was seen many times. The chain carries TRBV28 and TRBJ1-5; D might be TRBD1 (5 bases). The germline V gene encodes CDR1 MDHEN and CDR2 SYDVKM. The germline V and J ends were trimmed by 5 bases and 3 bases, with 20 bases remaining between them. The CDR3 spans 17 residues. CDR3 DNA sequence: TGTGCCAGCAGTCCCTTGGACACTCTACATACCAATCAGCCCCAGCATTTT. The encoded protein is CASSPLDTLHTNQPQHF.

This clonotype came up a few times. V and J are TRBV7-9 and TRBJ2-6, with D perhaps being TRBD1 or TRBD2 (5 bases each). This CDR3 region has 20 residues. V was clipped by 2 bases and J by 0 bases, with 20 bases between them. Germline-derived CDR1 and CDR2 are SEHNR and FQNEAQ (reference sequence). CDR3: CASSLSTWDVGSSGANVLTF. CDR3 coding DNA: TGTGCCAGCAGCTTATCAACCTGGGACGTGGGGAGCTCTGGGGCCAACGTCCTGACTTTC.

This clonotype was found many times. The rearrangement joins TRBV12-3 or TRBV12-4 to TRBJ1-6; maybe TRBD1 (5 bases). The V gene lost 3 bases and the J gene lost 6 bases, with 15 bases spanning the gap. CDR3 size: 16 residues. CDR3 DNA: TGTGCCAGCAGTTTTGGGCCCGCGGGGCGTAATTCACCCCTCCACTTT. It codes for CASSFGPAGRNSPLHF.

This clonotype was recorded at least ten times. The rearrangement uses TRBV28 and TRBJ1-2; 8 nucleotides agree with TRBD1. CDR3 length equals 16 residues. V was pared by 6 bases and J by 7 bases, with 16 bases of the junction left unmatched. Germline CDR1 MDHEN, CDR2 SYDVKM. The CDR3 spells CASSPSSGRGRGGYTF. The CDR3 DNA sequence: TGTGCCAGCAGCCCATCCTCGGGCAGGGGGCGAGGTGGCTACACCTTC.

This clonotype was seen repeatedly, ten times or more. This rearrangement joins TRBV7-2 to TRBJ2-7; TRBD2 agrees at 11 bases. Per the germline V gene, CDR1 is SGHTA and CDR2 is FQGNSA. V shed 8 bases and J 5 bases; nucleotides not matched to a gene: 8. The CDR3 spans 14 residues. CDR3 nucleotides: TGTGCCAGCGGTACTAGCGGGAGCACCGACGAGCAGTACTTC. Its translation is CASGTSGSTDEQYF.

This clonotype was counted between two and nine times. Without the conserved terminal phenylalanine or tryptophan, this CDR3 likely stems from a read error. The J gene is TRBJ2-5, the V gene TRBV4-1; either TRBD1 or TRBD2 may supply D (5 bases each). The CDR3 consists of 18 residues. With 2 bases removed from V and 7 bases from J, the gap between germline ends came to 26 bases. CDR1 MGHRA and CDR2 YSYEKL come from the germline V gene. The CDR3 coding sequence is TGCGCCAGCAGCCAATCCGGGACGGACGGAGTCGTCGCGTGGACCCAGTACCTC. Protein sequence: CASSQSGTDGVVAWTQYL.

This clonotype was counted between two and nine times. The chain is built from TRBV6-1 and TRBJ1-1; no clear D gene. The CDR3 extends over 14 amino acids. The germline CDR1 and CDR2 sequences are MNHNS and SASEGT. V lost 6 bases to trimming and J lost 2 bases, with 13 bases between them. CDR3 nucleotide sequence: TGTGCCAGCAGCCCCCTTGTGCGAAACACTGAAGCTTTCTTT. Its translation is CASSPLVRNTEAFF.

This clonotype was recorded many times. Its ends do not fully match the called genes, so a read error is possible. DNA of the CDR3: TGTGCCAGCAGCTTGTTCCCAGATAACTATGGCTACACCTTC. Translated: CASSLFPDNYGYTF. The chain links TRBV5-1 to TRBJ1-2; D is ambiguous. The V gene's germline CDR1 is SGHRS and CDR2 YFSETQ. The CDR3 has 14 residues.

The chain uses TRBV5-1 and TRBJ1-2, with a possible D match to TRBD1 (5 bases). The CDR3 loop spans 14 amino acids. Trimming pared 0 bases from V and 8 bases from J, leaving 14 bases between. Germline V gene data show CDR1 as SGHRS and CDR2 as YFSETQ. As DNA, the CDR3 is TGCGCCAGCAGCTTGGGCCAGGGAAATCGAGGCTACACCTTC. Translating it yields CASSLGQGNRGYTF.

This clonotype was observed at least ten times. The V call is TRBV2, the J call TRBJ2-5; D not resolved. This CDR3 is 14 amino acids long. Per germline, CDR1 SNHLY and CDR2 FYNNEI. The V and J ends lost 0 bases and 2 bases respectively, with 7 bases between them. The CDR3 spells CASSEAGPQETQYF. The CDR3, as DNA: TGTGCCAGCAGTGAAGCAGGGCCACAAGAGACCCAGTACTTC.

V usage is TRBV7-2 and J usage is TRBJ2-7, with D possibly TRBD2 on 5 matching bases. CDR1 is SGHTA and CDR2 is FQGNSA in the germline V gene. The CDR3 has 12 amino acids. V lost 0 bases and J lost 6, with 6 bases in between. The DNA of the CDR3 is TGTGCCAGCAGCTTAGCGGCGGGCGAGCAGTACTTC. As protein: CASSLAAGEQYF. Full variable domain (outside the CDR3, taken from reference TRBV7-2 and TRBJ2-7): GAGVSQSPSNKVTEKGKDVELRCDPISGHTALYWYRQSLGQGLEFLIYFQGNSAPDKSGLPSDRFSAERTGGSVSTLTIQRTQQEDSAVYLCASSLAAGEQYFGPGTRLTVT.

This clonotype was seen only a few times. The DNA for the CDR3 is TGTGCCAGCAGCGCTTCGTACCAAGAGACCCAGTACTTC. It codes for CASSASYQETQYF. The chain recombines TRBV9 with TRBJ2-5; D uncertain. Trimming stripped 3 bases from V and 0 bases from J, with 6 bases between. CDR3 size: 13 residues. Germline lookup yields CDR1 SGDLS and CDR2 YYNGEE.

This clonotype was seen at least ten times. The chain employs TRBV6-2 or TRBV6-3 and TRBJ1-4; D might be TRBD1 (5 bases). Germline CDR1 MNHEY, CDR2 SVGEGT. The CDR3 totals 14 residues. Trimming took 2 bases from V and 7 from J, leaving 11 bases between them. CDR3 nucleotides: TGTGCCAGCAGTTACAGGGGATATGGTGAAAAACTGTTTTTT. This translates into CASSYRGYGEKLFF.

About this clonotype itself: It may be a read error: a sequence one base away is much more abundant. The chain employs TRBV12-3 or TRBV12-4 and TRBJ1-5; D not certain. V gave up 3 bases and J gave up 7 bases, with 13 bases separating them. The CDR3 loop spans 14 amino acids. The DNA of the CDR3 is TGTGCCAGCAGTTTTGGTTTACAGCCGCAGCCCCAGCATTTT. Translation: CASSFGLQPQPQHF.

This clonotype came up many times. V and J are TRBV6-1 and TRBJ2-7, with 10 bases matching TRBD2. The CDR3 totals 13 residues. V was clipped by 8 bases and J by 4 bases; unmatched bases: 5. The germline V gene has CDR1 MNHNS and CDR2 SASEGT. This CDR3 reads CASSEREGYEQYF. DNA of the CDR3: TGTGCCAGCTCCGAGCGGGAGGGGTACGAGCAGTACTTC.

For the CDR3, the DNA is TGTGCCTGGAGTGTAAGCAGGGGTCAGCCCCAGCATTTT. The encoded protein is CAWSVSRGQPQHF. V is TRBV30 and J is TRBJ1-5; D may be TRBD1 (6 bases). The CDR3 covers 13 residues. V was shortened by 0 bases and J by 6 bases, with 9 bases between the two germline ends. The germline V gene encodes CDR1 GTSNPN and CDR2 SVGIG (reference sequence).

This clonotype was observed many times. This chain links TRBV28 with TRBJ1-2; the D is unclear. The CDR3 runs 13 residues. Between the trimmed V and J ends, which lost 2 bases and 4 bases, there was a span of 8 bases. Germline CDR1 is MDHEN and CDR2 is SYDVKM. CDR3 bases: TGTGCCAGCAGTTTACAGCTTTCCTATGGCTACACCTTC. It encodes CASSLQLSYGYTF.